The 26 T cell receptor beta chains presented below share a single source sample, sequenced in a study of T cells and Merkel cell carcinoma outcomes. Sequenced by immunoSEQ multiplex PCR; TCRdb stores in-frame clones only, minus some. The table has some 16,000 clones, more than 80% seen once. Sequenced sample: tumor tissue from Merkel cell carcinoma. These receptors were obtained from a human donor with Merkel cell carcinoma.

The gene calls are TRBV7-3 and TRBJ2-1; 14 bases agree with TRBD2. Germline trimming cut 5 bases from V and 7 bases from J; bases unmatched to any gene: 7. This CDR3 region has 16 residues. CDR1 and CDR2 (germline): SGHTA, FQGTGA. The CDR3, as DNA: TGTGCCAGCAGCATCCTGACTAGCGGGAGGGAAAATGAGCAGTTCTTC. Amino acids: CASSILTSGRENEQFF.

The chain employs TRBV11-2 and TRBJ1-5, with D possibly being TRBD1 (6 bases). Germline V gene data show CDR1 as SGHAT and CDR2 as FQNNGV. CDR3 length equals 15 residues. V lost 5 bases, J lost 4 bases, and 15 bases lay in between. The CDR3 protein is CASSPEGVGNQPQHF. Written as DNA, the CDR3 is TGTGCCAGCAGCCCAGAGGGGGTAGGGAATCAGCCCCAGCATTTT.

V is TRBV5-8 and J is TRBJ2-7; TRBD2 agrees at 10 bases. Germline lookup yields CDR1 SGHTS and CDR2 YDEGEE. The V gene end was trimmed by 0 bases and the J gene end by 4 bases; junction bases not matched to a gene: 1. The CDR3 contains 14 residues. CDR3 coding DNA: TGTGCCAGCAGCTTGGGTAGCGGGGGGTACGAGCAGTACTTC. This sequence encodes CASSLGSGGYEQYF.

The gene calls are TRBV9 and TRBJ2-1; TRBD2 matches 14 bases. Germline-derived CDR1 and CDR2 are SGDLS and YYNGEE. J gave up 8 bases and V 0 bases, and 7 bases lay outside the gene matches. The CDR3 has 17 residues. Here the CDR3 DNA reads TGTGCCAGCAGCGTAGGACGACTAGCGGGAGGGAGGGATGAGCAGTTCTTC. Translation: CASSVGRLAGGRDEQFF.

This clone has just one count. This chain joins TRBV18 and TRBJ1-3; D is undetermined. CDR3 length: 16 residues. Germline V CDR1 and CDR2: KGHSH, LQKENI. V was cut by 0 bases and J by 1 base, with 10 bases left in between. The CDR3: CASSPPIGWSGNTIYF. Written as DNA, the CDR3 is TGTGCCAGCTCACCACCGATCGGGTGGTCTGGAAACACCATATATTTT.

The chain combines TRBV19 with TRBJ1-4; D not resolved. The ends were cut back, 2 bases at V and 4 bases at J, with 8 bases in the middle. The CDR3 totals 14 residues. Germline V gives CDR1 LNHDA, CDR2 SQIVND (reference sequence). The CDR3 sequence is CASSIQRNNEKLFF. The CDR3 nucleotides read TGTGCCAGTAGTATACAGAGAAATAATGAAAAACTGTTTTTT.

The chain couples TRBV2 to TRBJ2-5; D perhaps matches TRBD1 (6 bases). CDR3 size: 13 residues. V gave up 4 bases and J gave up 4 bases, with 10 bases separating them. Germline V CDR1 and CDR2: SNHLY, FYNNEI. The chain's CDR3 is CASSAGVRETQYF. The CDR3 DNA reads TGTGCCAGCAGTGCAGGGGTTCGAGAGACCCAGTACTTC.

The chain carries TRBV29-1 and TRBJ1-3; the D is unclear. The CDR3 runs 13 residues. Trimming pared 4 bases from V and 0 bases from J, leaving 7 bases between. Per germline, CDR1 SQVTM and CDR2 ANQGSEA. The CDR3 DNA reads as TGCAGCGTTGCCAGGCTCTCTGGAAACACCATATATTTT. It encodes CSVARLSGNTIYF.

The CDR3 sequence is CAWSSTSEGSPLHF. The CDR3 nucleotides are TGTGCCTGGAGTAGTACGTCGGAGGGTTCACCCCTCCACTTT. The chain combines TRBV30 with TRBJ1-6; D gene uncertain. CDR3 length: 14 residues. Between the trimmed V and J ends, which lost 2 bases and 9 bases, there was a span of 14 bases. Germline V CDR1 and CDR2: GTSNPN, SVGIG (reference sequence).

The chain has TRBV5-6 and TRBJ2-7; perhaps TRBD2 as D (7 bases). V shed 4 bases and J shed 4 bases, with 15 bases lying between them. The CDR3 length is 14 residues. CDR1 is SGHDT, CDR2 YYEEEE, per germline. In nucleotides, the CDR3 is TGTGCCAGCAGCCGGAGGGGGGGGACGTACGAGCAGTACTTC. It codes for CASSRRGGTYEQYF.

The chain has TRBV28 and TRBJ1-5; D not resolved. CDR1 and CDR2 (germline): MDHEN, SYDVKM. This CDR3 contains 11 residues. Trimming left V 3 bases short and J 6 bases short, with 3 bases between. CDR3 amino acids: CASSFSQPQHF. CDR3 nucleotide sequence: TGTGCCAGCAGTTTTTCTCAGCCCCAGCATTTT.

V usage is TRBV18 and J usage is TRBJ1-3; no reliable D call. Trimming shortened V by 3 bases and J by 0 bases, and 9 bases separated the two germline ends. CDR3 length equals 15 residues. Germline V gives CDR1 KGHSH, CDR2 LQKENI. The DNA for the CDR3 is TGTGCCAGCTCACCTAAAGCGGGCTCTGGAAACACCATATATTTT. Encoded protein: CASSPKAGSGNTIYF.

The chain has TRBV11-2 and TRBJ2-1; D possibly corresponds to TRBD2 (5 bases). V was shortened by 1 base and J by 1 base, with 8 bases between the two germline ends. The CDR3 contains 15 residues. The germline CDR1 and CDR2 sequences are SGHAT and FQNNGV. CDR3 in amino acids: CASSLGGVSYNEQFF. CDR3 sequence (DNA): TGTGCCAGCAGCTTAGGGGGAGTGTCCTACAATGAGCAGTTCTTC.

The chain has TRBV27 and TRBJ1-5; possible D gene TRBD1, 5 bases. This CDR3 has 15 amino acids. From germline, CDR1 is MNHEY and CDR2 SMNVEV (reference sequence). V was pared by 0 bases and J by 2 bases, with 8 bases between. The CDR3 bases are TGTGCCAGCAGTTTATCGACAGCCGGCAATCAGCCCCAGCATTTT. Protein product: CASSLSTAGNQPQHF.

The CDR3 nucleotides are TGTGCCAGCACAGACGATAGCAATCAGCCCCAGCATTTT. Protein sequence: CASTDDSNQPQHF. The rearrangement joins TRBV28 to TRBJ1-5; D gene ambiguous. Trimming left V 7 bases short and J 0 bases short, with 7 bases between. CDR1 and CDR2 from the germline V gene are MDHEN and SYDVKM. This CDR3 is 13 amino acids long.

The chain's CDR3 is CASSVVGVINQPQHF. CDR3 nucleotides: TGTGCCAGCAGTGTTGTAGGGGTTATCAATCAGCCCCAGCATTTT. The chain recombines TRBV6-1 with TRBJ1-5, with a possible D match to TRBD1 (5 bases). Germline loops: CDR1 MNHNS, CDR2 SASEGT. V was pared by 4 bases and J by 3 bases, with 13 bases between. The CDR3 is 15 amino acids.

CDR3 in DNA: TGCGCCAGCAGCCAAGCACAGGGGGCTTCCTACAATGAGCAGTTCTTC. It specifies CASSQAQGASYNEQFF. The J gene is TRBJ2-1, the V gene TRBV4-1; 9 bases align to TRBD1. The trim removed 1 base at V and 1 base at J, leaving 2 bases unmatched. In germline, CDR1 is MGHRA, CDR2 YSYEKL. The length of the CDR3 is 16 residues.

This clone was recorded only once. The chain is built from TRBV5-1 and TRBJ1-1; possibly TRBD1 for D (5 bases). CDR1 is SGHRS and CDR2 is YFSETQ in the germline V gene. CDR3 length: 15 amino acids. Between the trimmed V and J ends, which lost 0 bases and 0 bases, there was a span of 9 bases. CDR3 DNA sequence: TGCGCCAGCAGCTTGGGACAGTACATGAACACTGAAGCTTTCTTT. This gives the protein CASSLGQYMNTEAFF.

The chain employs TRBV29-1 and TRBJ2-1; D not resolved. This CDR3 is 13 amino acids long. Trimming took off 5 bases at V and 2 bases at J, with 10 bases between the two ends. CDR1 is SQVTM, CDR2 ANQGSEA, per germline. The CDR3 here is CSVSYGAYNEQFF. The DNA of the CDR3 is TGCAGCGTTAGTTATGGGGCCTACAATGAGCAGTTCTTC.

CDR3 coding DNA: TGTGCCAGCAGTGAAACTAGTCGTGAGCAGTTCTTC. The encoded protein is CASSETSREQFF. This chain joins TRBV6-1 and TRBJ2-1; D might be TRBD2 (5 bases). V lost 2 bases and J lost 9, with 8 bases in between. Germline V gene lookup returns CDR1 MNHNS and CDR2 SASEGT. The CDR3 has 12 residues.

This chain uses TRBV20-1 with TRBJ1-2; no clear D. V shed 6 bases and J shed 7 bases, with 9 bases lying between them. CDR1 and CDR2 from the germline V gene are DFQATT and SNEGSKA (reference sequence). The CDR3 is made up of 10 amino acids. The CDR3 DNA reads TGCAGTGCAACGGGTGGTGGCTACACCTTC. The encoded protein is CSATGGGYTF.

The chain is built from TRBV28 and TRBJ1-2; no definite D call. Trimming shortened V by 5 bases and J by 8 bases, and 18 bases separated the two germline ends. Germline CDR1 is MDHEN and CDR2 is SYDVKM. The CDR3 is made up of 14 amino acids. Written as DNA, the CDR3 is TGTGCCAGCAGTCCCCAAAGGCTCCCTTGGGGCTACACCTTC. Translation gives CASSPQRLPWGYTF.

This chain links TRBV5-1 with TRBJ2-7; maybe TRBD2 (6 bases). The V gene lost 0 bases and the J gene lost 6 bases, with 16 bases spanning the gap. This CDR3 comprises 15 residues. Germline CDR1 is SGHRS and CDR2 is YFSETQ. The CDR3 DNA reads TGCGCCAGCAGCTTGGCCGGGGGACCGGATGTCGAGCAGTACTTC. Amino acids: CASSLAGGPDVEQYF.

The rearrangement joins TRBV7-8 to TRBJ2-7; no definite D call. CDR1 is SGHVS and CDR2 is FQNEAQ in the germline V gene. V gave up 2 bases and J gave up 3 bases, with 8 bases separating them. This CDR3 region has 13 residues. In nucleotides, the CDR3 is TGTGCCAGCAGCTTAAGTCCAGACTACGAGCAGTACTTC. This encodes CASSLSPDYEQYF.

The rearrangement uses TRBV18 and TRBJ1-1; no firm D call. This CDR3 is 13 amino acids long. The germline gives CDR1 KGHSH, CDR2 LQKENI. V gave up 1 base and J gave up 5 bases, with 8 bases separating them. In DNA form, the CDR3 reads TGTGCCAGCTCACCACGGCAGTGGACTGAAGCTTTCTTT. Translating gives CASSPRQWTEAFF.

The chain recombines TRBV28 with TRBJ2-3; 8 positions agree with TRBD2. With 8 bases clipped from V and 2 bases from J, the junction kept 6 bases outside the gene matches. The germline gives CDR1 MDHEN, CDR2 SYDVKM. This CDR3 is 14 amino acids long. The CDR3 loop is CASSTLAVTDTQYF. CDR3 sequence (DNA): TGTGCCAGCTCAACACTAGCGGTCACAGATACGCAGTATTTT.